Only a few counts were recorded for the clone carrying this TCR beta chain. Antigen specificity is unknown. Here immunoSEQ multiplex PCR was the method, and the copy in TCRdb shows in-frame clones only, minus some. The sample has about 92,000 clones, 90% to 95% seen once. The entry originates in a study of graft-versus-host responses after intestinal transplantation. Overall study context: The whole recipient group had anti-thymocyte globulin induction followed by tacrolimus and steroids for three to four years. Study-wide results and limits: Some GvH clones appeared in ileal mucosa or blood before recipient bone marrow. There was an association between peak levels of circulating GvH clones and early post-transplant HvG declines.

The sequencing used unstimulated CD8+ T cells sorted from spleen or lymph node cells, collected before intestinal transplant. This sequence originates from a human donor who received an intestinal transplant.

CDR3 residues: CASSQAAEAFF. CDR3 DNA sequence: TGTGCCAGCAGCCAGGCGGCAGAAGCTTTCTTT. The chain recombines TRBV7-9 with TRBJ1-1, with no clear D. CDR1 is SEHNR, CDR2 FQNEAQ, per germline (reference sequence). The CDR3 has 11 amino acids. Deletions cut 5 bases from V and 8 bases from J, with 9 bases between.